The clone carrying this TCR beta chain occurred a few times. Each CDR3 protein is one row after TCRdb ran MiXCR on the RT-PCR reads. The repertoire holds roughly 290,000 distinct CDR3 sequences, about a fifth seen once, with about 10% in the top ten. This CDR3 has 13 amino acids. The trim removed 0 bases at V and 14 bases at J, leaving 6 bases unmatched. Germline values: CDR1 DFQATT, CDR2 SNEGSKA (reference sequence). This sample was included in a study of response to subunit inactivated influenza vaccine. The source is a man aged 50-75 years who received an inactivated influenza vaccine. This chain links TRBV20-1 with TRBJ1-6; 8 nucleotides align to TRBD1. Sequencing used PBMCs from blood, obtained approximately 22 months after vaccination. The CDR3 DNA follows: TGCAGTGCTAGAGAATGGGGACAGGTGGCCCTCCACTTT. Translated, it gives CSAREWGQVALHF.